Listed here are 5 T cell receptor beta chains from one sample, sequenced in a study of T cell repertoires in cytomegalovirus infection (dated by TCRdb to between 2018 and 2021). Reading the label with the study, this specimen's treatment or condition is: in vitro stimulation with specific CMV peptide epitopes to enrich CMV-specific T cells. The listed sequencing device is Illumina HiSeq 1500. The raw public data were reprocessed by TCRdb itself: fastp quality trimming at Q25, MiXCR clonotype calling, in-frame beta chains only. All rows with the same CDR3 protein become a single entry with the most common DNA and genes. The sample table contains about 920,000 distinct CDR3 sequences; only one count was recorded for approximately 30% of them. The ten largest clonotypes hold roughly 12% of the sample. These receptors lack a known antigen. The sequenced sample was cultured CD8+ T cells from PBMCs, obtained from culture after CMV antigen stimulation. All receptors come from a human donor in good health (CMV status not recorded). Some clones in this sample may be carry-over from other donors' samples.

This clonotype has only a few counts. The rearrangement joins TRBV7-9 to TRBJ1-4; D is unresolved. Trimming pared 2 bases from V and 0 bases from J, leaving 16 bases between. Germline CDR1 and CDR2: SEHNR and FQNEAQ (reference sequence). The CDR3 totals 18 residues. CDR3 DNA sequence: TGTGCCAGCAGCTTAAGTCATGTTTCCGTAGCAACTAATGAAAAACTGTTTTTT. Its translation is CASSLSHVSVATNEKLFF.

This sequence joins TRBV28 and TRBJ2-1; the match to TRBD2 covers 16 bases. Germline V CDR1 and CDR2: MDHEN, SYDVKM. The trim removed 5 bases at V and 8 bases at J, leaving 6 bases unmatched. The CDR3 is 16 residues long. This chain's CDR3 is CASSLGTSGGGDEQFF. The CDR3 DNA follows: TGTGCCAGCAGTCTCGGGACTAGCGGGGGGGGAGATGAGCAGTTCTTC.

This clonotype came up many times. CDR3 amino acids: CASSQEANTNEKLFF. The CDR3 region has the DNA TGCGCCAGCAGCCAAGAGGCCAACACTAATGAAAAACTGTTTTTT. J is TRBJ1-4 and V is TRBV4-1; no clear D. Germline CDR1 reads MGHRA; CDR2 reads YSYEKL. V was clipped by 0 bases and J by 2 bases, with 7 bases between them. This CDR3 has 15 residues.

Comments on this clonotype: The junction departs from the called germline gene at one end, perhaps through a read error. The J gene is TRBJ1-6, the V gene TRBV7-6; 9 nucleotides agree with TRBD1. Germline V gene data show CDR1 as SGHVS and CDR2 as FNYEAQ. This CDR3 region has 16 residues. CDR3 sequence: CTSSHRGLSYNSPLHF. The CDR3 bases are TGTACCAGCAGCCACAGGGGGCTCTCCTATAATTCACCCCTCCACTTT.

This clonotype was seen more than once but under ten times. J is TRBJ2-7 and V is TRBV7-9, with 7 positions matching TRBD2. The germline V gene has CDR1 SEHNR and CDR2 FQNEAQ (reference sequence). This CDR3 contains 15 residues. Unmatched junction bases numbered 10, after V lost 2 bases and J lost 6 bases. The CDR3 loop reads CASSLSELAIGEQYF. In DNA form, the CDR3 reads TGTGCCAGCAGCTTAAGTGAACTAGCGATCGGCGAGCAGTACTTC.